This T cell receptor beta chain stems from a study of blood T cell repertoires in COVID-19. CDR3 size: 14 residues. Germline CDR1 SEHNR, CDR2 FQNEAQ (reference sequence). Sequencing used immunoSEQ multiplex PCR; TCRdb keeps in-frame clones, though not all of them. The data show over 350,000 clones, around nine tenths seen once. As concerns this clone: The junction departs from the called germline gene at one end, perhaps through a read error.

J is TRBJ2-7 and V is TRBV7-9, with 10 positions matching TRBD1. The source is a woman aged 18-30 years with acute COVID-19. Sequencing input: PBMCs or T cells enriched from blood (not recorded which). The CDR3 region has the DNA TGTGCCAGCAGTGGACAGGGGGGATCCTACGGGCAGTACTTC. Translating gives CASSGQGGSYGQYF.